This is a list of T cell receptor beta chains from one sample in a study of high-grade serous ovarian cancer treatment subgroups. Clones were read by immunoSEQ multiplex PCR, and TCRdb kept only the in-frame ones, dropping some. Among 10,000 to 13,000 clones listed, around 83% were seen once. The sequencing sample was made of tumor tissue. These receptors were taken from a human donor with high-grade serous ovarian cancer. The CDR3 runs from the conserved cysteine through the conserved F or W. D genes are given only for firm matches. The size entry is marked missing in some rows and otherwise reads once, few, many or a size class.

v_call	d_call	j_call	clone_size	cdr3_aa	cdr3_nt
TRBV10-3	.	TRBJ1-1	few	CATQRAWNTEAFF	TGTGCCACCCAGAGGGCGTGGAACACTGAAGCTTTCTTT
TRBV19	.	TRBJ1-4	.	CASPSSSGEKLFF	TGTGCCAGTCCCTCCTCGTCAGGGGAAAAACTGTTTTTT
TRBV28	.	TRBJ2-4	.	CASSFLGGGNIQYF	TGTGCCAGCAGTTTTTTAGGGGGTGGGAACATTCAGTACTTC
TRBV28	TRBD1	TRBJ2-4	.	CASSRTQGALAKNIQYF	TGTGCCAGCAGCCGAACCCAGGGGGCTCTAGCCAAAAACATTCAGTACTTC
TRBV9	TRBD2	TRBJ2-1	.	CASSLTGLAGDNEQFF	TGTGCCAGCAGCCTGACTGGACTAGCGGGAGACAATGAGCAGTTCTTC
TRBV28	TRBD2	TRBJ2-1	.	CASSSRTSGVGEQFF	TGTGCCAGCAGTTCCCGGACTAGCGGGGTCGGTGAGCAGTTCTTC
TRBV28	TRBD1	TRBJ1-3	.	CASSFRGQRTPSGNTIYF	TGTGCCAGCAGTTTCCGGGGACAGCGGACTCCCTCTGGAAACACCATATATTTT
TRBV19	.	TRBJ2-1	once	CASTAIWDTYNEQFF	TGTGCCAGTACCGCTATTTGGGACACTTACAATGAGCAGTTCTTC
TRBV5-3	.	TRBJ2-3	.	CARSLGGVMRTDTQYF	TGTGCCAGAAGCTTGGGGGGGGTCATGAGGACAGATACGCAGTATTTT
TRBV7-9	.	TRBJ2-7	.	CASSFRDARDSYEQYF	TGTGCCAGCAGCTTTAGAGACGCACGGGACTCCTACGAGCAGTACTTC
TRBV5-1	TRBD1	TRBJ2-7	.	CASSLGPGTGYEQYF	TGCGCCAGCAGCTTGGGCCCCGGGACAGGGTATGAGCAGTACTTC
TRBV15	.	TRBJ2-4	once	CATSRDEAATKNIQYF	TGTGCCACCAGCAGAGATGAGGCAGCCACCAAAAACATTCAGTACTTC
TRBV2	TRBD2	TRBJ2-1	.	CASSEGASGYNEQFF	TGTGCCAGCAGTGAGGGGGCTAGCGGGTACAATGAGCAGTTCTTC
TRBV18	.	TRBJ2-3	.	CASSPRDRRGTTSTDTQYF	TGTGCCAGCTCACCCAGGGACAGGAGGGGGACTACAAGCACAGATACGCAGTATTTT
TRBV6-4	.	TRBJ2-2	.	CASSALKNTGELFF	TGTGCCAGCAGTGCACTCAAGAACACCGGGGAGCTGTTTTTT
TRBV5-1	TRBD2	TRBJ2-5	once	CASSFSGRFETQYF	TGCGCCAGCAGCTTTAGCGGGAGGTTCGAGACCCAGTACTTC
TRBV10-1	.	TRBJ2-7	few	CASSEAGAPYEQYF	TGCGCCAGCAGTGAGGCGGGGGCTCCCTACGAGCAGTACTTC
TRBV18	TRBD2	TRBJ2-7	.	CASSPQASGGGAYEQYF	TGTGCCAGCTCACCACAAGCTTCGGGGGGAGGCGCCTACGAGCAGTACTTC
TRBV6-6	TRBD1	TRBJ1-2	.	CASKNRGKIYGYTF	TGTGCCAGCAAGAACAGGGGAAAGATCTATGGCTACACCTTC
TRBV29-1	.	TRBJ2-3	.	CSVLGHLTDTQYF	TGCAGCGTTCTCGGACACCTCACAGATACGCAGTATTTT
TRBV27	.	TRBJ1-4	few	CASSLGGRRNEKLFF	TGTGCCAGCAGTTTAGGGGGTCGGCGTAATGAAAAACTGTTTTTT
TRBV5-6	.	TRBJ2-1	.	CASSLVINEQFF	TGTGCCAGCAGCTTGGTCATCAATGAGCAGTTCTTC
TRBV30	.	TRBJ1-4	.	CAWRGQDLGKLFF	TGTGCCTGGAGGGGCCAGGATCTTGGAAAACTGTTTTTT
TRBV4-1	.	TRBJ2-4	.	CASSQGAGVKNIQYF	TGCGCCAGCAGCCAAGGAGCCGGGGTTAAAAACATTCAGTACTTC
TRBV13	TRBD2	TRBJ2-7	once	CASSLGVAGPTYEQYF	TGTGCCAGCAGCTTAGGCGTAGCGGGACCCACCTACGAGCAGTACTTC
TRBV5-6	TRBD2	TRBJ2-7	medium-sized	CASSLGLANEQYF	TGTGCCAGCAGCTTGGGACTAGCGAACGAGCAGTACTTC
TRBV5-6	.	TRBJ2-1	.	CASSQTGRYNEQFF	TGTGCCAGCAGCCAAACTGGACGGTACAATGAGCAGTTCTTC
TRBV5-8	.	TRBJ1-1	.	CASSQLQGVYTEAFF	TGTGCCAGCAGCCAACTTCAGGGAGTTTACACTGAAGCTTTCTTT
TRBV30	.	TRBJ1-2	few	CAWSVGGGRPSYTF	TGTGCCTGGAGTGTAGGGGGAGGGCGTCCGTCCTACACCTTC
TRBV5-1	.	TRBJ2-5	.	CASSLALGLVMETQYF	TGCGCCAGCAGCTTGGCGTTGGGGCTAGTCATGGAGACCCAGTACTTC
TRBV2	.	TRBJ1-3	.	CASSFTGASGNTIYF	TGTGCCAGCAGTTTCACAGGAGCCTCTGGAAACACCATATATTTT
TRBV30	.	TRBJ1-5	.	CAWSPGGSQPQHF	TGTGCCTGGAGTCCGGGGGGGAGCCAGCCCCAGCATTTT
TRBV7-6	TRBD2	TRBJ2-3	.	CASSNQLAGASTDTQYF	TGTGCCAGCAGCAACCAACTAGCGGGCGCTAGCACAGATACGCAGTATTTT
TRBV6-1	.	TRBJ2-5	.	CASSEGAGRSQETQYF	TGTGCCAGCAGTGAAGGAGCAGGGAGGTCCCAAGAGACCCAGTACTTC
TRBV11-3	.	TRBJ2-3	.	CASSFASGTTDTQYF	TGTGCCAGCAGCTTTGCAAGCGGAACCACAGATACGCAGTATTTT
TRBV19	TRBD2	TRBJ2-3	.	CASSLAGVADTQYF	TGTGCCAGTAGCCTAGCGGGAGTAGCAGATACGCAGTATTTT
TRBV7-9	TRBD1	TRBJ2-2	.	CASRLTGVGTGELFF	TGTGCCAGCCGCCTGACAGGGGTAGGCACCGGGGAGCTGTTTTTT
TRBV6-6	TRBD1	TRBJ1-5	.	CASSYKGTGDQPQHF	TGTGCCAGCAGTTACAAAGGGACAGGGGATCAGCCCCAGCATTTT
TRBV19	.	TRBJ2-2	.	CASSIGSHPSGELFF	TGTGCCAGTAGTATAGGTTCGCACCCGTCCGGGGAGCTGTTTTTT
TRBV11-2	TRBD2	TRBJ2-2	.	CASSWTSANTGELFF	TGTGCCAGCAGCTGGACTAGCGCGAACACCGGGGAGCTGTTTTTT
TRBV5-4	TRBD1	TRBJ1-2	.	CASSLVDRADGYTF	TGTGCCAGCAGCTTGGTGGACAGGGCTGATGGCTACACCTTC
TRBV5-1	TRBD2	TRBJ2-7	.	CASTSSGRGLSEQYF	TGCGCCAGCACCTCTAGCGGGAGGGGTTTGAGCGAGCAGTACTTC
TRBV28	.	TRBJ2-3	.	CASSSYTDTQYF	TGTGCCAGCAGTTCATACACAGATACGCAGTATTTT
TRBV15	TRBD1	TRBJ2-5	.	CATSRGVPGQGTGTQYF	TGTGCCACCAGCAGAGGCGTTCCGGGACAGGGGACCGGGACCCAGTACTTC